This TCR beta chain was observed in a study of shared clonotypes between healthy human individuals. The overall study: A couple of female and a few male donors aged 18 to 49 were enrolled.

Every donor, a Caucasian adult, lived in Nashville, Tennessee. It was approximately 100 million PBMCs that unsorted samples used for genomic DNA. This clone was seen only a few times. In the same sample, other DNA sequences code for this CDR3. Every subset's genomic DNA went evenly onto several immunoSEQ plates. Sequencing was performed with immunoSEQ multiplex PCR; in TCRdb, only in-frame clones are kept and a portion is missing. The table has hundreds of thousands of clones, approximately 80% seen once. Sequenced input: PBMCs. This TCR was recovered from a middle-aged woman in good health. Some clones in this sample may be carry-over from other donors' samples.

The CDR3 sequence is CAWSGQGNEKLFF. CDR3 coding DNA: TGTGCCTGGAGCGGACAGGGGAATGAAAAACTGTTTTTT. The chain uses TRBV30 and TRBJ1-4; 9 bases are a match to TRBD1. The CDR3 totals 13 residues. Germline-derived CDR1 and CDR2 are GTSNPN and SVGIG (reference sequence). The trim removed 3 bases at V and 5 bases at J, leaving 1 base unmatched.